A single sample is the source of the 28 T cell receptor beta chains below, sequenced in a study of CD8+ T cells in alopecia areata. Once RNA had been extracted, it was reverse transcribed into cDNA to act as the sequencing template. TCRdb's copy holds only in-frame clones and misses some; the assay was immunoSEQ multiplex PCR. Altogether about 220,000 clones are present, under 75% being singletons, with the ten largest covering around 1.5%. The treatment: oral pan-JAK inhibitor, 5-10 mg twice daily. The sequences come from CD4+ T cells sorted from blood, collected at week 4, from a patient treated with tofacitinib. These receptors came from a human donor with alopecia areata.

V gene TRBV29-1 combines with J gene TRBJ1-2, with unresolved D. V was pared by 6 bases and J by 2 bases, with 10 bases between. This CDR3 region has 12 residues. Germline CDR1 and CDR2: SQVTM and ANQGSEA. The CDR3 reads CSVKGLNYGYTF. The CDR3 nucleotides read TGCAGCGTAAAGGGATTGAACTATGGCTACACCTTC.

The chain combines TRBV7-2 with TRBJ1-1; no clear D. CDR3 length: 11 amino acids. Trimming shortened V by 3 bases and J by 4 bases, and 3 bases separated the two germline ends. Per germline, CDR1 SGHTA and CDR2 FQGNSA. The CDR3: CASSFRTEAFF. The CDR3 DNA sequence: TGTGCCAGCAGCTTCCGCACTGAAGCTTTCTTT.

The chain recombines TRBV29-1 with TRBJ2-3; D is unclear. Trimming removed 7 bases at V and 3 bases at J, with 14 bases between. Germline V gene data show CDR1 as SQVTM and CDR2 as ANQGSEA. The CDR3 contains 13 residues. Here the CDR3 reads CSGGTQNTDTQYF. The CDR3 DNA reads as TGCAGCGGTGGCACCCAAAATACAGATACGCAGTATTTT.

The chain is built from TRBV2 and TRBJ2-3, with D maybe TRBD1 (5 bases). V lost 4 bases and J lost 2, with 13 bases in between. Germline loops: CDR1 SNHLY, CDR2 FYNNEI. The CDR3 length is 15 residues. The CDR3 loop reads CASSGGRPTTDTQYF. As DNA, the CDR3 is TGTGCCAGCAGTGGGGGCAGGCCAACCACAGATACGCAGTATTTT.

Only a few counts were recorded for this clone. The rearrangement joins TRBV12-5 to TRBJ2-3; D is unresolved. V was pared by 0 bases and J by 1 base, with 8 bases between. Germline V CDR1 and CDR2: LGHNT, FRNRAP. The CDR3 is 15 amino acids. The CDR3 region is CASGLVAGGTDTQYF. The CDR3 coding sequence is TGTGCTAGTGGTTTGGTAGCCGGAGGCACAGATACGCAGTATTTT. Full variable domain (rest looked up from reference TRBV12-5 and TRBJ2-3): DARVTQTPRHKVTEMGQEVTMRCQPILGHNTVFWYRQTMMQGLELLAYFRNRAPLDDSGMPKDRFSAEMPDATLATLKIQPSEPRDSAVYFCASGLVAGGTDTQYFGPGTRLTVL.

This clone was picked up a small number of times. The rearrangement uses TRBV2 and TRBJ1-6, with 8 bases identical to TRBD1. The V segment lost 5 bases and the J segment 9 bases; nucleotides outside the gene matches: 9. The CDR3 is 15 residues long. Germline loops: CDR1 SNHLY, CDR2 FYNNEI. CDR3 sequence reads: CASSRETGASSPLHF. The CDR3 DNA reads as TGTGCCAGCAGTAGAGAGACAGGGGCGTCTTCACCCCTCCACTTT.

The chain recombines TRBV30 with TRBJ1-1; D gene uncertain. The CDR3 loop spans 15 amino acids. The V and J ends lost 1 base and 6 bases respectively, with 18 bases between them. CDR1 GTSNPN and CDR2 SVGIG come from the germline V gene (reference sequence). CDR3 loop: CAWSGSLVFRAEAFF. The CDR3 DNA sequence: TGTGCCTGGAGTGGATCCCTAGTTTTTCGGGCTGAAGCTTTCTTT.

The J gene is TRBJ2-1, the V gene TRBV7-2; D is perhaps TRBD2 (5 bases). Trimming removed 5 bases at V and 9 bases at J, with 8 bases between. The CDR3 loop spans 11 amino acids. Germline loops: CDR1 SGHTA, CDR2 FQGNSA. The CDR3 loop is CASSPLAEQFF. In nucleotides, the CDR3 is TGTGCCAGCAGCCCCCTAGCTGAGCAGTTCTTC.

This clone was observed a few times. This chain links TRBV14 with TRBJ1-1; 7 positions match TRBD1. V trimming: 4 bases; J trimming: 0 bases; junction bases outside the gene matches: 5. The CDR3 length is 15 residues. Germline loops: CDR1 SGHDN, CDR2 FVKESK. Here the CDR3 DNA reads TGTGCCAGCAGCCGGACAGGCACCATGAACACTGAAGCTTTCTTT. Encoded protein: CASSRTGTMNTEAFF.

This sequence joins TRBV4-3 and TRBJ1-1; the D is unclear. The CDR3 consists of 15 residues. The V end lost 0 bases, the J end lost 5 bases, and 13 bases lay between the germline ends. Germline-derived CDR1 and CDR2 are LGHNA and YSLEER. The CDR3 protein is CASSQDLGVSTEAFF. CDR3 DNA sequence: TGCGCCAGCAGCCAAGATTTAGGTGTTAGTACTGAAGCTTTCTTT.

This clone was recorded at least ten times. V and J are TRBV7-2 and TRBJ1-5; TRBD1 is a possible D gene (5 bases). Germline values: CDR1 SGHTA, CDR2 FQGNSA. V was pared by 5 bases and J by 9 bases, with 20 bases between. The CDR3 is made up of 15 amino acids. Here the CDR3 DNA reads TGTGCCAGCAGCCGAGGTGGGACCGGGGGTAGGCCCCAGCATTTT. It specifies CASSRGGTGGRPQHF.

This chain uses TRBV6-6 with TRBJ1-2; 7 bases agree with TRBD1. CDR3 length: 12 amino acids. Germline values: CDR1 MNHNY, CDR2 SVGAGI (reference sequence). V lost 10 bases and J lost 4; bases outside the gene matches: 6. CDR3 DNA sequence: TGTGCCACCGGGGACAGCAGCTATGGCTACACCTTC. It specifies CATGDSSYGYTF.

A single count supports this clone. The rearrangement links TRBV30 to TRBJ2-5; D not resolved. The CDR3 spans 14 residues. CDR1 is GTSNPN and CDR2 is SVGIG in the germline V gene (reference sequence). Trimming removed 1 base at V and 4 bases at J, with 13 bases between. The CDR3 sequence is CAWSERTVIETQYF. The DNA of the CDR3 is TGTGCCTGGAGTGAACGTACAGTAATAGAGACCCAGTACTTC.

In its sample, this clone ranks as medium-sized. V usage is TRBV4-1 and J usage is TRBJ2-2, with D perhaps TRBD2 (6 bases). V was trimmed by 2 bases and J by 3 bases, leaving 22 bases between them. Per germline, CDR1 MGHRA and CDR2 YSYEKL. This CDR3 has 19 residues. CDR3 nucleotide sequence: TGCGCCAGCAGCCAACAACAGCTGTGGAGAGGGGAGGACACCGGGGAGCTGTTTTTT. The encoded protein is CASSQQQLWRGEDTGELFF.

V is TRBV9 and J is TRBJ2-3, with 7 bases matching TRBD1. Per the germline V gene, CDR1 is SGDLS and CDR2 is YYNGEE. Trimming took 3 bases from V and 4 from J; bases not matched to a gene: 17. CDR3 size: 18 residues. DNA for the CDR3: TGTGCCAGCAGCGCCCGGGACAGTGGGGTGCTTAACCCAGATACGCAGTATTTT. It is translated as CASSARDSGVLNPDTQYF.

The V gene is TRBV6-5, the J gene TRBJ2-7; tentative D call: TRBD2 (5 bases). The V gene's germline CDR1 is MNHEY and CDR2 SVGAGI. V was clipped by 6 bases and J by 4 bases, with 10 bases between them. This CDR3 comprises 12 residues. CDR3 residues: CASRHGEYEQYF. CDR3 nucleotides: TGTGCCAGCAGACACGGGGAGTACGAGCAGTACTTC.

The chain carries TRBV30 and TRBJ1-1; D gene ambiguous. Per the germline V gene, CDR1 is GTSNPN and CDR2 is SVGIG (reference sequence). The length of the CDR3 is 12 residues. V was clipped by 1 base and J by 8 bases, with 11 bases between them. CDR3 bases: TGTGCCTGGAGTGCCAGGATGGGCGAAGCTTTCTTT. This translates into CAWSARMGEAFF. Using reference TRBV30 and TRBJ1-1 for the parts outside the CDR3, the full variable domain is SQTIHQWPATLVQPVGSPLSLECTVEGTSNPNLYWYRQAAGRGLQLLFYSVGIGQISSEVPQNLSASRPQDRQFILSSKKLLLSDSGFYLCAWSARMGEAFFGQGTRLTVV.

The chain is built from TRBV28 and TRBJ1-2, with D perhaps matching TRBD1 (6 bases). This CDR3 contains 14 residues. The V end lost 5 bases, the J end lost 1 base, and 11 bases lay between the germline ends. Germline V CDR1 and CDR2: MDHEN, SYDVKM. CDR3 nucleotide sequence: TGTGCCAGCAGTCCAGGACAGCTTAACTATGGCTACACCTTC. It codes for CASSPGQLNYGYTF.

The chain combines TRBV5-1 with TRBJ2-5, with 8 bases that match TRBD1. The DNA end is more similar to TRBJ2-7, so the J call may be wrong. The CDR3 sequence is 15 residues long. Germline loops: CDR1 SGHRS, CDR2 YFSETQ. Here the CDR3 DNA reads TGCGCCAGCAGCACACCAGGGGGCGAATCGTACGAGCAGTACTTC. Translating it yields CASSTPGGESYEQYF.

Comment on this clone: The same CDR3 arises from other DNA sequences in this sample as well. The chain employs TRBV29-1 and TRBJ1-1; no clear D. Trimming took 3 bases from V and 0 from J, leaving 8 bases between them. Germline CDR1 SQVTM, CDR2 ANQGSEA. The CDR3 is made up of 13 amino acids. The CDR3 loop reads CSVEPLMNTEAFF. The CDR3 DNA sequence: TGCAGCGTTGAGCCACTGATGAACACTGAAGCTTTCTTT.

This chain links TRBV29-1 with TRBJ1-2, with D perhaps TRBD1 (5 bases). Germline CDR1 reads SQVTM; CDR2 reads ANQGSEA. The CDR3 runs to 13 residues. Deletions cut 6 bases from V and 3 bases from J, with 14 bases between. Here the CDR3 reads CSVSTQGHYGYTF. DNA for the CDR3: TGCAGCGTCTCCACCCAGGGTCACTATGGCTACACCTTC.

This clone has ten or more counts. This chain joins TRBV7-2 and TRBJ1-1; D is ambiguous. Trimming left V 5 bases short and J 2 bases short, with 15 bases between. Germline CDR1 reads SGHTA; CDR2 reads FQGNSA. The length of the CDR3 is 15 residues. The CDR3 sequence: CASSAPGRVNTEAFF. As DNA, the CDR3 is TGTGCCAGCAGCGCCCCGGGTCGGGTTAACACTGAAGCTTTCTTT.

This clone was observed once. The rearrangement links TRBV5-1 to TRBJ2-7; weak D call: TRBD1 (5 bases). The CDR3 runs to 14 residues. Looked up from germline, CDR1 is SGHRS and CDR2 is YFSETQ. Trimming cost V 0 bases and J 6 bases, with 13 bases left between them. The CDR3 sequence is CASSLDVQGGEQYF. The CDR3, as DNA: TGCGCCAGCAGCTTGGATGTCCAGGGCGGCGAGCAGTACTTC.

This rearrangement joins TRBV30 to TRBJ2-7; tentatively, D is TRBD1 or TRBD2 (7 bases each). CDR1 and CDR2 (germline): GTSNPN, SVGIG (reference sequence). V was clipped by 4 bases and J by 7 bases, with 17 bases between them. The CDR3 loop spans 13 amino acids. The DNA for the CDR3 is TGTGCCTGGACCGGACAGGTCGGGGGGGAGCAGTACTTC. It translates to CAWTGQVGGEQYF. The variable domain in full, with the rest retrieved from reference TRBV30 and TRBJ2-7, is SQTIHQWPATLVQPVGSPLSLECTVEGTSNPNLYWYRQAAGRGLQLLFYSVGIGQISSEVPQNLSASRPQDRQFILSSKKLLLSDSGFYLCAWTGQVGGEQYFGPGTRLTVT.

The chain couples TRBV15 to TRBJ2-5; no definite D call. CDR3 length: 14 residues. Deletions cut 0 bases from V and 9 bases from J, with 14 bases between. Per the germline V gene, CDR1 is LNHNV and CDR2 is YYDKDF (reference sequence). The CDR3 loop is CATSRDQAFVAQYF. For the CDR3, the DNA is TGTGCCACCAGCAGAGATCAGGCATTTGTAGCCCAGTACTTC.

This clone has more than one count but fewer than ten. This chain uses TRBV29-1 with TRBJ1-1, with 8 bases identical to TRBD1. Germline V gene data show CDR1 as SQVTM and CDR2 as ANQGSEA. Losses at the gene ends were 2 bases for V and 4 bases for J; bases not matched to a gene: 6. The CDR3 has 14 residues. The CDR3: CSVELGQGGTEAFF. For the CDR3, the DNA is TGCAGCGTTGAATTAGGACAGGGCGGCACTGAAGCTTTCTTT.

The chain couples TRBV9 to TRBJ2-1, with 7 bases that match TRBD1. The CDR3 runs 15 residues. Germline CDR1 and CDR2: SGDLS and YYNGEE. V gave up 0 bases and J gave up 3 bases; unmatched junction bases: 3. This chain's CDR3 is CASSVDRGNYNEQFF. The CDR3 region has the DNA TGTGCCAGCAGCGTAGACAGGGGAAACTACAATGAGCAGTTCTTC.

The gene calls are TRBV28 and TRBJ1-1; the D is unclear. The CDR3 totals 14 residues. From germline, CDR1 is MDHEN and CDR2 SYDVKM. Deletions cut 8 bases from V and 0 bases from J, with 13 bases between. CDR3: CASEEGALNTEAFF. As DNA, the CDR3 is TGTGCCAGCGAAGAGGGTGCGTTGAACACTGAAGCTTTCTTT.